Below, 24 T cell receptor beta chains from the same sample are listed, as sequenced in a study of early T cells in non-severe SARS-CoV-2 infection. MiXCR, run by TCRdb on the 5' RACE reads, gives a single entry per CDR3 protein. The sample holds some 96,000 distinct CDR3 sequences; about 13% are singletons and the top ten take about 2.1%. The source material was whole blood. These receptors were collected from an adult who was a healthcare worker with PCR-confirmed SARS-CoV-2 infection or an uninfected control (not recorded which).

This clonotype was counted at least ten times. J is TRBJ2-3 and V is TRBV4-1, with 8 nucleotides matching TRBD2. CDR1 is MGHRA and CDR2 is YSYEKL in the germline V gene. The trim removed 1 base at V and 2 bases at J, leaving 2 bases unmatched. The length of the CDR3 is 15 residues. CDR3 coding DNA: TGCGCCAGCAGCCAAGGGACTAGCCCCACAGATACGCAGTATTTT. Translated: CASSQGTSPTDTQYF.

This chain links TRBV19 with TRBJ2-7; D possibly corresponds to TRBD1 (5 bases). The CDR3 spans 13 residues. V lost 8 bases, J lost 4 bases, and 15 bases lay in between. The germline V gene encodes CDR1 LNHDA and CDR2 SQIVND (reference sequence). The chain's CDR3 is CASSFGAAYEQYF. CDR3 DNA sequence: TGTGCCAGTTCCTTTGGGGCGGCTTACGAGCAGTACTTC.

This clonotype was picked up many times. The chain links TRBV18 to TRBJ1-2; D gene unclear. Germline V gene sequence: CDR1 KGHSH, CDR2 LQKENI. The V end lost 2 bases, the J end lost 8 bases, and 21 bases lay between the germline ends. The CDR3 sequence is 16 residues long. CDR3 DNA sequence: TGTGCCAGCTCACCAACGGCAGTGGTGGGGAGTTTCGGCTACACCTTC. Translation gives CASSPTAVVGSFGYTF.

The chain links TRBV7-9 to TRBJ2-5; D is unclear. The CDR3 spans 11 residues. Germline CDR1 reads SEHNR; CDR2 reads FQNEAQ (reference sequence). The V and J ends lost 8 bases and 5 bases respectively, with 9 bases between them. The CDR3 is CASLSVETQYF. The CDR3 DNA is TGTGCCAGCCTCTCCGTCGAGACCCAGTACTTC.

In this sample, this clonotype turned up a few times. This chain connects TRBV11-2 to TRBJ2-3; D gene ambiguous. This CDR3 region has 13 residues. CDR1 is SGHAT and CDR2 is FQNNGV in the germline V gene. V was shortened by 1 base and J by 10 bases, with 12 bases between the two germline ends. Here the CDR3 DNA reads TGTGCCAGCAGCTTAGCCGCCCTGGTGGCGCAGTATTTT. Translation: CASSLAALVAQYF.

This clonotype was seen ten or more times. The CDR3 is CASSTRPGDEQFF. The CDR3 DNA sequence: TGTGCCAGCAGCACCCGGCCTGGGGATGAGCAGTTCTTC. V gene TRBV11-3 combines with J gene TRBJ2-1; no reliable D call. The CDR3 is 13 residues long. The ends were cut back, 5 bases at V and 8 bases at J, with 13 bases in the middle. CDR1 SGHNT and CDR2 YENEEA come from the germline V gene.

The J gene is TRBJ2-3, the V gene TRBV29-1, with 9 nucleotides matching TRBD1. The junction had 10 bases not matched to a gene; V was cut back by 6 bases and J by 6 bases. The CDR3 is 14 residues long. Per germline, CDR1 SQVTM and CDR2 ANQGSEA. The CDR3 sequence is CSVPGQGMRDTQYF. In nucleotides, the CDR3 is TGCAGCGTACCGGGACAGGGAATGAGGGATACGCAGTATTTT.

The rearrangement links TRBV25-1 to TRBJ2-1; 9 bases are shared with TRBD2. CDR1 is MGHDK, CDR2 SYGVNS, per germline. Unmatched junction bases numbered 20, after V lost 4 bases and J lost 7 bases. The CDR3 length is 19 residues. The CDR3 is CASSAERLTWGTSRNEQFF. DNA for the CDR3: TGTGCCAGCAGTGCCGAACGCCTGACCTGGGGGACTAGCAGAAATGAGCAGTTCTTC.

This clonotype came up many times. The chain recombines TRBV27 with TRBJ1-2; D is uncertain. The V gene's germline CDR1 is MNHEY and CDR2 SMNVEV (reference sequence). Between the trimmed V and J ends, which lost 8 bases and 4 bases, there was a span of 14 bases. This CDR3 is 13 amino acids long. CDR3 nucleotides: TGTGCCAGCGCCTCCGGGCCCGGCTATGGCTACACCTTC. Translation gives CASASGPGYGYTF.

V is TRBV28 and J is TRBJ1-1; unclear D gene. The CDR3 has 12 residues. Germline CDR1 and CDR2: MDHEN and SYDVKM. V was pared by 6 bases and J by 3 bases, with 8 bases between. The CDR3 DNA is TGTGCCAGCAGCCTACAAGACACTGAAGCTTTCTTT. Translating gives CASSLQDTEAFF.

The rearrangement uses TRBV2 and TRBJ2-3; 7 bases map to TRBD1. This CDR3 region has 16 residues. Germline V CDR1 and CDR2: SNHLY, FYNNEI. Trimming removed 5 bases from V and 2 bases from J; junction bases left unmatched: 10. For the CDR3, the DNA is TGTGCCAGCAGTTCTTACAGGGGCGAATCCACAGATACGCAGTATTTT. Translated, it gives CASSSYRGESTDTQYF.

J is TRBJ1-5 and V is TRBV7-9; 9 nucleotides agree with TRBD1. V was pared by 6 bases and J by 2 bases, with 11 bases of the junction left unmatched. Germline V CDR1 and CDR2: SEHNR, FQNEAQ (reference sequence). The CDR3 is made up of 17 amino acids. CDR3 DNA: TGTGCCAGCAGACAAACCACAGGGGGCGGCGGCAATCAGCCCCAGCATTTT. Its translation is CASRQTTGGGGNQPQHF. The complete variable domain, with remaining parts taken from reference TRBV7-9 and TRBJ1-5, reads DTGVSQNPRHKITKRGQNVTFRCDPISEHNRLYWYRQTLGQGPEFLTYFQNEAQLEKSRLLSDRFSAERPKGSFSTLEIQRTEQGDSAMYLCASRQTTGGGGNQPQHFGDGTRLSIL.

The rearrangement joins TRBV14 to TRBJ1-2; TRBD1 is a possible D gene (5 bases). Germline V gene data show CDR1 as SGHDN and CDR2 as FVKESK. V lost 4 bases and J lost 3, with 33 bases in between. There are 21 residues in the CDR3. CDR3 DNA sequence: TGTGCCAGCAGCCCCTTGACGCACGCGGGGGTTTCTCTAAGGGGTTACTATGGCTACACCTTC. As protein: CASSPLTHAGVSLRGYYGYTF. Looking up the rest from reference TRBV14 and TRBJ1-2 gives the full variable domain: EAGVTQFPSHSVIEKGQTVTLRCDPISGHDNLYWYRRVMGKEIKFLLHFVKESKQDESGMPNNRFLAERTGGTYSTLKVQPAELEDSGVYFCASSPLTHAGVSLRGYYGYTFGSGTRLTVV.

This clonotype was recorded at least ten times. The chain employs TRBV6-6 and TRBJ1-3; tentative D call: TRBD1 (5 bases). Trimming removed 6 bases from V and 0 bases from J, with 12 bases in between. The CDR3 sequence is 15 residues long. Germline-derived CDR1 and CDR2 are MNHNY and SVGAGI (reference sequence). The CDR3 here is CASRDDSYSGNTIYF. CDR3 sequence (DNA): TGTGCCAGCAGGGATGACAGCTACTCTGGAAACACCATATATTTT.

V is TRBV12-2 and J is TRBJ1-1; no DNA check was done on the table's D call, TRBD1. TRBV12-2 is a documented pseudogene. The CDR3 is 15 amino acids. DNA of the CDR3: TGTGCAAGTCGCTTAGCCGGGGCTATGAACACTGAAGCTTTCTTT. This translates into CASRLAGAMNTEAFF.

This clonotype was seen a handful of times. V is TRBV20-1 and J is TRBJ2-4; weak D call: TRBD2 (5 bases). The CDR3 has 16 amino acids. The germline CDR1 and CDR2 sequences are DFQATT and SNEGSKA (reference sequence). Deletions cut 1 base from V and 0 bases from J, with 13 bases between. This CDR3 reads CSARAGILGAKNIQYF. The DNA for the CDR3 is TGCAGTGCTAGAGCCGGGATTCTAGGAGCCAAAAACATTCAGTACTTC.

The CDR3 protein is CASSAGFGTEAFF. The CDR3 nucleotides read TGTGCCAGCAGCGCAGGGTTCGGCACTGAAGCTTTCTTT. The V and J genes are TRBV4-2 and TRBJ1-1; tentative D call: TRBD1 (5 bases). Between the trimmed V and J ends, which lost 5 bases and 4 bases, there was a span of 11 bases. Looked up from germline, CDR1 is LGHNA and CDR2 is YNFKEQ. The CDR3 consists of 13 residues.

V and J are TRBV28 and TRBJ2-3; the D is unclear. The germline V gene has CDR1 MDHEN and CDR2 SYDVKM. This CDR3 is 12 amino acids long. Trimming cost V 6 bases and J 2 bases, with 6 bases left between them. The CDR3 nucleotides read TGTGCCAGCAGGATCAACACAGATACGCAGTATTTT. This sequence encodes CASRINTDTQYF.

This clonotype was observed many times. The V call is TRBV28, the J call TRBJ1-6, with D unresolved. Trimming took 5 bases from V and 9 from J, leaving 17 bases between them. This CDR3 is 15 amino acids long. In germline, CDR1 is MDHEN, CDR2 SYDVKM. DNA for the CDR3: TGTGCCAGCAGTCCATACAAGTCTGAGGGTTCACCCCTCCACTTT. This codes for CASSPYKSEGSPLHF.

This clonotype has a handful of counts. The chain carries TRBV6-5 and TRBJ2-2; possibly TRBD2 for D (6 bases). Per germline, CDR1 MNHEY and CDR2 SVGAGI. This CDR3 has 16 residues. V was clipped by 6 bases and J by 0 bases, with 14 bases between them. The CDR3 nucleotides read TGTGCCAGCAGAGGTTCGGGGGTAGCGAACACCGGGGAGCTGTTTTTT. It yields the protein CASRGSGVANTGELFF.

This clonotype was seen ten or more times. Written as DNA, the CDR3 is TGTGCCAGCAGCTTACCCCGGACAGGGGGCTTAAGCACAGATACGCAGTATTTT. This encodes CASSLPRTGGLSTDTQYF. This rearrangement joins TRBV7-9 to TRBJ2-3; 11 positions agree with TRBD1. The V gene end was trimmed by 2 bases and the J gene end by 0 bases; junction bases not matched to a gene: 7. CDR1 and CDR2 (germline): SEHNR, FQNEAQ (reference sequence). The CDR3 has 18 amino acids.

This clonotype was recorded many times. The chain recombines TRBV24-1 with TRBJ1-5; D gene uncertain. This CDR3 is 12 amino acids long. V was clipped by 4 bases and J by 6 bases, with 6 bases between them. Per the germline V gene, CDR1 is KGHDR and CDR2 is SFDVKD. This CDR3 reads CATSEGSQPQHF. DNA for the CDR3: TGTGCCACCAGTGAAGGTAGTCAGCCCCAGCATTTT.

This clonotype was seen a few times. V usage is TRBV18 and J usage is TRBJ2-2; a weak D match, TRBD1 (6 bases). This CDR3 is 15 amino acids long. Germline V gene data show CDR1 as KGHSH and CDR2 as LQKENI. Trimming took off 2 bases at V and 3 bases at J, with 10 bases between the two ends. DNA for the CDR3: TGTGCCAGCTCACCAAGAAGGACAGACACCGGGGAGCTGTTTTTT. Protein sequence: CASSPRRTDTGELFF.

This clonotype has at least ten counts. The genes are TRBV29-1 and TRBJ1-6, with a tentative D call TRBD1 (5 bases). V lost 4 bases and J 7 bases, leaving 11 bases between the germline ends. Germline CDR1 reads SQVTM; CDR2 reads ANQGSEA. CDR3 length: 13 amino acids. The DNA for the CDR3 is TGCAGCGTTGGTGGGGACTTCAATTCACCCCTCCACTTT. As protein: CSVGGDFNSPLHF.